The 12 T cell receptor beta chains below come from one sample, sequenced in a study of T cell repertoires in cytomegalovirus infection. TCRdb itself ran the reads through MiXCR, one entry per CDR3 protein. The repertoire holds some 240,000 distinct CDR3 sequences, with 15% to 20% as singletons. Material: CD8+ T cells from PBMCs. The receptors here all came from a human donor in good health (CMV status not recorded). Some clones in this sample may be carry-over from other donors' samples.

The rearrangement links TRBV12-3 or TRBV12-4 to TRBJ2-5; D is perhaps TRBD2 (5 bases). The CDR3 contains 12 residues. The V gene lost 7 bases and the J gene lost 3 bases, with 9 bases spanning the gap. The CDR3 here is CASTHGEETQYF. CDR3 in DNA: TGTGCCAGCACGCACGGGGAAGAGACCCAGTACTTC.

J is TRBJ2-1 and V is TRBV3-1; a weak D match, TRBD1 (6 bases). The CDR3 runs to 16 residues. CDR1 LGHDT and CDR2 YNNKEL come from the germline V gene (reference sequence). The V end was cut by 2 bases, the J end by 0 bases, with 11 bases between. The CDR3 spells CASSQPDRSSYNEQFF. The CDR3 DNA reads as TGTGCCAGCAGCCAACCAGACAGGAGCTCCTACAATGAGCAGTTCTTC.

This clonotype occurred many times. The V and J genes are TRBV4-1 and TRBJ2-3, with D possibly matching TRBD2 (5 bases). Per germline, CDR1 MGHRA and CDR2 YSYEKL. This CDR3 comprises 20 residues. The V end was cut by 0 bases, the J end by 2 bases, with 24 bases between. Written as DNA, the CDR3 is TGCGCCAGCAGCCAAGATCCTTGGTCAGGAGATTTGCGGGTCACAGATACGCAGTATTTT. Translating gives CASSQDPWSGDLRVTDTQYF.

V is TRBV19 and J is TRBJ1-1; TRBD1 matches at 7 bases. The length of the CDR3 is 14 residues. Per the germline V gene, CDR1 is LNHDA and CDR2 is SQIVND (reference sequence). Trimming cost V 5 bases and J 6 bases; bases outside gene matches: 9. The CDR3 DNA reads as TGTGCCAGTAGTTCTCATACCGGGACAGCTGAAGCTTTCTTT. This translates into CASSSHTGTAEAFF.

This clonotype was seen a handful of times. V is TRBV7-9 and J is TRBJ2-2; the D gene could be TRBD1 or TRBD2 (5 bases each). The CDR3 runs 17 residues. V was clipped by 5 bases and J by 2 bases, with 18 bases between them. Per germline, CDR1 SEHNR and CDR2 FQNEAQ (reference sequence). The chain's CDR3 is CASSPSGRRTNTGELFF. The CDR3, as DNA: TGTGCCAGCAGCCCCTCGGGACGCCGTACAAACACCGGGGAGCTGTTTTTT.

This clonotype was detected ten times or more. This sequence joins TRBV27 and TRBJ2-3; weak D call: TRBD2 (6 bases). The CDR3 runs to 17 residues. V was pared by 3 bases and J by 2 bases, with 18 bases between. Per germline, CDR1 MNHEY and CDR2 SMNVEV (reference sequence). The CDR3 spells CASSFEKDGTYTDTQYF. Written as DNA, the CDR3 is TGTGCCAGCAGTTTTGAGAAGGACGGGACTTACACAGATACGCAGTATTTT.

This clonotype was seen more than once but under ten times. The genes are TRBV6-6 and TRBJ2-4; D tentatively reads TRBD1 or TRBD2 (7 bases each). CDR3 length: 13 amino acids. The germline gives CDR1 MNHNY, CDR2 SVGAGI (reference sequence). V lost 10 bases, J lost 8 bases, and 18 bases lay in between. The CDR3 protein is CATLGRGRDIQYF. DNA of the CDR3: TGTGCCACCCTAGGGAGGGGGCGGGACATTCAGTACTTC.

This clonotype occurred many times. The genes are TRBV12-3 or TRBV12-4 and TRBJ2-5; D possibly matches TRBD1 or TRBD2 (5 bases each). The CDR3 has 13 amino acids. V was pared by 7 bases and J by 4 bases, with 13 bases between. DNA of the CDR3: TGTGCCAGCACGGTCCGGGGCCGAGAGACCCAGTACTTC. Translating it yields CASTVRGRETQYF.

V and J are TRBV5-1 and TRBJ1-2, with D possibly matching TRBD1 (5 bases). V lost 0 bases and J 8 bases, leaving 17 bases between the germline ends. The germline V gene encodes CDR1 SGHRS and CDR2 YFSETQ. The CDR3 has 15 amino acids. This CDR3 is CASSLGLTGRRGYTF. For the CDR3, the DNA is TGCGCCAGCAGCTTGGGTCTCACAGGCAGACGCGGCTACACCTTC.

This clonotype occurred once. V gene TRBV25-1 combines with J gene TRBJ2-1; unclear D gene. The germline V gene has CDR1 MGHDK and CDR2 SYGVNS. This CDR3 has 15 amino acids. Trimming took off 5 bases at V and 8 bases at J, with 19 bases between the two ends. This CDR3 is CASSKWVGPRDEQFF. The DNA for the CDR3 is TGTGCCAGCAGTAAATGGGTGGGCCCTAGGGATGAGCAGTTCTTC.

The sample holds a few counts of this clonotype. The gene calls are TRBV25-1 and TRBJ2-7, with unresolved D. The CDR3 consists of 13 residues. CDR1 is MGHDK, CDR2 SYGVNS, per germline. With 3 bases removed from V and 4 bases from J, the gap between germline ends came to 10 bases. CDR3 nucleotides: TGTGCCAGCAGTGAGGGCACGGCATACGAGCAGTACTTC. This codes for CASSEGTAYEQYF.

This clonotype was detected ten times or more. The CDR3 sequence is CASSPENFLPTQYF. Written as DNA, the CDR3 is TGTGCCAGCAGCCCGGAGAACTTTTTGCCGACCCAGTACTTC. The V and J genes are TRBV28 and TRBJ2-5; D is ambiguous. The V end lost 6 bases, the J end lost 7 bases, and 18 bases lay between the germline ends. The CDR3 is made up of 14 amino acids. CDR1 MDHEN and CDR2 SYDVKM come from the germline V gene. Looking up the rest from reference TRBV28 and TRBJ2-5 gives the full variable domain: DVKVTQSSRYLVKRTGEKVFLECVQDMDHENMFWYRQDPGLGLRLIYFSYDVKMKEKGDIPEGYSVSREKKERFSLILESASTNQTSMYLCASSPENFLPTQYFGPGTRLLVL.